What follows are 8 T cell receptor beta chains derived from one specimen sequenced in a study of T cells after yellow fever vaccination. One entry per CDR3 protein, called by TCRdb with MiXCR from the 5' RACE reads. The sample lists hundreds of thousands of distinct CDR3 sequences, 8% to 10% seen once, with over 15% in the top ten. The specimen comprised PBMCs, sampled on the day of the first yellow fever vaccination. The receptors originated from a man aged 18 to 29 who received the YFV17D yellow fever vaccine.

There are a few counts of this clonotype. The chain is built from TRBV28 and TRBJ2-3, with D possibly being TRBD2 (6 bases). From germline, CDR1 is MDHEN and CDR2 SYDVKM. V was pared by 1 base and J by 0 bases, with 11 bases between. The CDR3 has 16 residues. Here the CDR3 reads CASSLLAGSSTDTQYF. CDR3 DNA: TGTGCCAGCAGTTTATTGGCGGGGTCTAGCACAGATACGCAGTATTTT.

This clonotype was picked up a small number of times. V is TRBV13 and J is TRBJ2-2, with no clear D. V lost 5 bases to trimming and J lost 3 bases, with 7 bases between them. The CDR3 loop spans 13 amino acids. Germline loops: CDR1 PRHDT, CDR2 FYEKMQ (reference sequence). CDR3 bases: TGTGCCAGCAGCCCCCCGGACACCGGGGAGCTGTTTTTT. It encodes CASSPPDTGELFF.

The CDR3 region is CASSQDLRGEQFF. The DNA for the CDR3 is TGCGCCAGCAGCCAAGATCTGAGGGGTGAGCAGTTCTTC. The chain links TRBV4-3 to TRBJ2-1; perhaps D is TRBD1 or TRBD2 (5 bases each). Trimming took off 0 bases at V and 9 bases at J, with 9 bases between the two ends. Germline values: CDR1 LGHNA, CDR2 YSLEER. This CDR3 has 13 amino acids.

This clonotype was seen ten or more times. The rearrangement links TRBV24-1 to TRBJ2-5; no clear D. Looked up from germline, CDR1 is KGHDR and CDR2 is SFDVKD. This CDR3 comprises 14 residues. V was clipped by 1 base and J by 5 bases, with 10 bases between them. CDR3 coding DNA: TGTGCCACCAGTGATTTCCGGACCGTGGAGACCCAGTACTTC. Protein product: CATSDFRTVETQYF.

V usage is TRBV4-2 and J usage is TRBJ1-1; possible D gene TRBD1, 5 bases. Trimming stripped 1 base from V and 4 bases from J, with 10 bases between. In germline, CDR1 is LGHNA, CDR2 YNFKEQ. The CDR3 extends over 14 amino acids. The CDR3 DNA sequence: TGTGCCAGCAGCCAAGCCGGGGGGGGCACTGAAGCTTTCTTT. Translated, it gives CASSQAGGGTEAFF.

This chain joins TRBV2 and TRBJ2-3, with D unclear. Germline V gives CDR1 SNHLY, CDR2 FYNNEI. The CDR3 length is 15 residues. V was trimmed by 4 bases and J by 0 bases, leaving 11 bases between them. CDR3 amino acids: CASSGYSPSTDTQYF. DNA for the CDR3: TGTGCCAGCAGTGGGTACAGCCCTAGCACAGATACGCAGTATTTT.

The rearrangement uses TRBV25-1 and TRBJ1-1; no clear D. V was cut by 1 base and J by 4 bases, with 13 bases left in between. The germline V gene has CDR1 MGHDK and CDR2 SYGVNS. The CDR3 has 15 residues. The CDR3 is CASSEFHGRVTEAFF. CDR3 nucleotides: TGTGCCAGCAGTGAATTCCATGGGAGAGTCACTGAAGCTTTCTTT.

This clonotype has a handful of counts. V gene TRBV7-2 combines with J gene TRBJ2-7, with D possibly called TRBD1 or TRBD2 (7 bases each). CDR1 SGHTA and CDR2 FQGNSA come from the germline V gene. Trimming stripped 3 bases from V and 2 bases from J, with 14 bases between. The CDR3 is 15 residues long. CDR3 in amino acids: CASSLGQGGTYEQYF. The CDR3 nucleotides are TGTGCCAGCAGCTTGGGTCAGGGGGGGACCTACGAGCAGTACTTC.